These 23 T cell receptor beta chains were sequenced from one sample in a study of blood T cell repertoires in COVID-19. Measured with immunoSEQ multiplex PCR; TCRdb has only the in-frame clones, and not every one. The table has 150,000 to 200,000 clones, over 65% seen once. The sample taken for sequencing was peripheral blood. Every receptor here comes from a woman of 80 years or more with acute or convalescent COVID-19.

The chain carries TRBV2 and TRBJ2-3; 8 nucleotides agree with TRBD1. V lost 6 bases, J lost 0 bases, and 5 bases stayed unmatched. Germline CDR1 reads SNHLY; CDR2 reads FYNNEI. This CDR3 is built from 15 residues. CDR3 protein: CASSMTGASTDTQYF. In DNA, the CDR3 is TGTGCCAGCAGCATGACAGGGGCAAGCACAGATACGCAGTATTTT. The full variable domain, with the rest looked up from reference TRBV2 and TRBJ2-3, is EPEVTQTPSHQVTQMGQEVILRCVPISNHLYFYWYRQILGQKVEFLVSFYNNEISEKSEIFDDQFSVERPDGSNFTLKIRSTKLEDSAMYFCASSMTGASTDTQYFGPGTRLTVL.

The V call is TRBV5-1, the J call TRBJ1-1; D is perhaps TRBD1 (6 bases). This CDR3 has 14 amino acids. Germline CDR1 SGHRS, CDR2 YFSETQ. Trimming pared 3 bases from V and 6 bases from J, leaving 15 bases between. CDR3 protein: CASSYVQGVAEAFF. CDR3 coding DNA: TGCGCCAGCAGCTACGTACAGGGAGTAGCTGAAGCTTTCTTT.

The rearrangement joins TRBV6-5 to TRBJ1-1, with TRBD1 matching 10 bases. The CDR3 totals 14 residues. The germline V gene encodes CDR1 MNHEY and CDR2 SVGAGI. J gave up 3 bases and V 6 bases, and 4 bases lay outside the gene matches. The CDR3 protein is CASSSGQGDTEAFF. The DNA of the CDR3 is TGTGCCAGCAGCTCCGGACAGGGGGACACTGAAGCTTTCTTT.

The J gene is TRBJ2-4, the V gene TRBV30; 11 bases are shared with TRBD2. V was clipped by 4 bases and J by 8 bases; unmatched bases: 4. CDR1 is GTSNPN and CDR2 is SVGIG in the germline V gene (reference sequence). This CDR3 has 13 amino acids. CDR3 coding DNA: TGTGCCTGGACTATAGCGGGAGGGTACATTCAGTACTTC. Amino acids: CAWTIAGGYIQYF.

The rearrangement uses TRBV4-2 and TRBJ2-1; TRBD2 might be the D (5 bases). Trimming left V 2 bases short and J 0 bases short, with 14 bases between. Germline lookup yields CDR1 LGHNA and CDR2 YNFKEQ. The length of the CDR3 is 17 residues. Written as DNA, the CDR3 is TGTGCCAGCAGCCAATCCGGCGGGCCCAGCTCCTACAATGAGCAGTTCTTC. It yields the protein CASSQSGGPSSYNEQFF.

Comments on this clone: The junction does not match germline at one end; this may be a read error. The chain carries TRBV6-5 and TRBJ2-5; 9 bases line up with TRBD2. Looked up from germline, CDR1 is MNHEY and CDR2 is SVGAGI. The CDR3 loop spans 15 amino acids. For the CDR3, the DNA is TGTGCCGGCAGTCTTAGCGGGAGACGTCAAGAGACCCAGTACTTC. Translated: CAGSLSGRRQETQYF.

This chain connects TRBV7-3 to TRBJ1-1, with D possibly TRBD1 on 6 matching bases. From germline, CDR1 is SGHTA and CDR2 FQGTGA. V lost 1 base and J 6 bases, leaving 12 bases between the germline ends. This CDR3 comprises 14 residues. The CDR3 nucleotides read TGTGCCAGCAGCTTAAACGACAGGCCCGCTGAAGCTTTCTTT. Its translation is CASSLNDRPAEAFF.

Only a few counts were recorded for this clone. The chain couples TRBV7-8 to TRBJ2-1, with 11 bases identical to TRBD1. Germline assignment: CDR1 SGHVS and CDR2 FQNEAQ. Trimming removed 3 bases from V and 4 bases from J; junction bases left unmatched: 5. The CDR3 has 16 residues. The CDR3 spells CASSLPGTGGYNEQFF. CDR3 nucleotide sequence: TGTGCCAGCAGCTTGCCCGGGACAGGGGGTTACAATGAGCAGTTCTTC.

The V call is TRBV28, the J call TRBJ1-2; 10 bases are a match to TRBD1. Germline CDR1 and CDR2: MDHEN and SYDVKM. Trimming took 6 bases from V and 10 from J; bases not matched to a gene: 11. The CDR3 is 14 residues long. CDR3 sequence: CASSPARDRGVYTF. DNA of the CDR3: TGTGCCAGCAGCCCGGCTCGGGACAGGGGAGTCTACACCTTC.

The chain has TRBV19 and TRBJ2-3; 8 bases agree with TRBD2. Germline values: CDR1 LNHDA, CDR2 SQIVND (reference sequence). Germline trimming cut 5 bases from V and 3 bases from J; bases unmatched to any gene: 10. The CDR3 has 16 amino acids. CDR3 amino acids: CASSPQEREWTDTQYF. In DNA, the CDR3 is TGTGCCAGTAGTCCCCAGGAGCGGGAGTGGACAGATACGCAGTATTTT.

Turning to this clone: Other DNA sequences within the sample encode an identical CDR3. The chain couples TRBV5-1 to TRBJ2-1; tentative D call: TRBD2 (5 bases). V was clipped by 0 bases and J by 0 bases, with 10 bases between them. CDR1 is SGHRS and CDR2 is YFSETQ in the germline V gene. This CDR3 region has 16 residues. CDR3 region: CASSLAGGSSYNEQFF. CDR3 coding DNA: TGCGCCAGCAGCTTGGCCGGAGGTAGCTCCTACAATGAGCAGTTCTTC.

This clone was observed a few times. The CDR3, as DNA: TGTGCCAGCAGCTTACTACGGGGGAGGACATACAATGAGCAGTTCTTC. Residues: CASSLLRGRTYNEQFF. The chain joins TRBV11-2 to TRBJ2-1, with a weak D call TRBD2 (6 bases). Looked up from germline, CDR1 is SGHAT and CDR2 is FQNNGV. Trimming removed 2 bases from V and 4 bases from J, with 15 bases in between. The CDR3 covers 16 residues.

In this sample, this clone turned up many times. The chain links TRBV5-1 to TRBJ1-1; D uncertain. V lost 3 bases and J 0 bases, leaving 12 bases between the germline ends. This CDR3 is 15 amino acids long. Germline-derived CDR1 and CDR2 are SGHRS and YFSETQ. The CDR3 DNA reads TGCGCCAGCAGCTCCGATACACGAATGAACACTGAAGCTTTCTTT. Translation: CASSSDTRMNTEAFF.

The rearrangement uses TRBV5-1 and TRBJ1-1; the D gene is possibly TRBD1 (6 bases). Trimming took off 0 bases at V and 5 bases at J, with 11 bases between the two ends. Germline V gene sequence: CDR1 SGHRS, CDR2 YFSETQ. This CDR3 spans 14 amino acids. CDR3 nucleotide sequence: TGCGCCAGCAGCTTGGTGGGGACAAGAACTGAAGCTTTCTTT. It specifies CASSLVGTRTEAFF.

The CDR3 protein is CASSLRRGTGLYEQYF. As DNA, the CDR3 is TGTGCCAGCAGTCTTCGGAGAGGGACAGGACTTTACGAGCAGTACTTC. This chain uses TRBV27 with TRBJ2-7; TRBD1 aligns across 8 bases. There are 16 residues in the CDR3. Trimming took 5 bases from V and 4 from J; bases not matched to a gene: 13. Germline V gene sequence: CDR1 MNHEY, CDR2 SMNVEV (reference sequence).

The chain carries TRBV24-1 and TRBJ2-7; 9 positions match TRBD1. The germline V gene has CDR1 KGHDR and CDR2 SFDVKD. Trimming removed 4 bases from V and 1 base from J; junction bases left unmatched: 7. The CDR3 has 16 residues. The DNA for the CDR3 is TGTGCCACCAGTGAGACCGGGACAGGGAGTTCCTACGAGCAGTACTTC. This sequence encodes CATSETGTGSSYEQYF.

The rearrangement links TRBV18 to TRBJ2-1; the match to TRBD1 covers 7 bases. The CDR3 sequence is 16 residues long. Per the germline V gene, CDR1 is KGHSH and CDR2 is LQKENI. The trim removed 1 base at V and 4 bases at J, leaving 7 bases unmatched. The CDR3 region has the DNA TGTGCCAGCTCACCACAAAACAGGGGATCGTACAATGAGCAGTTCTTC. Translating gives CASSPQNRGSYNEQFF.

The chain recombines TRBV19 with TRBJ1-1, with TRBD1 identical over 10 bases. This CDR3 has 14 amino acids. J gave up 9 bases and V 3 bases, and 7 bases lay outside the gene matches. Per the germline V gene, CDR1 is LNHDA and CDR2 is SQIVND (reference sequence). The CDR3, as DNA: TGTGCCAGTAGTATTATCGGGACAGGGGATCAAGCTTTCTTT. Protein: CASSIIGTGDQAFF. Filled out from reference TRBV19 and TRBJ1-1, the complete variable domain reads DGGITQSPKYLFRKEGQNVTLSCEQNLNHDAMYWYRQDPGQGLRLIYYSQIVNDFQKGDIAEGYSVSREKKESFPLTVTSAQKNPTAFYLCASSIIGTGDQAFFGQGTRLTVV.

This clone is a singleton in its sample. The chain carries TRBV2 and TRBJ2-1; 10 bases match TRBD1. The CDR3 consists of 15 residues. V was pared by 1 base and J by 7 bases, with 4 bases of the junction left unmatched. The germline CDR1 and CDR2 sequences are SNHLY and FYNNEI. In DNA form, the CDR3 reads TGTGCCAGCAGTGAAGAGGGACAGGGGCATAATGAGCAGTTCTTC. Encoded protein: CASSEEGQGHNEQFF. Drawing the rest from reference TRBV2 and TRBJ2-1, the complete variable domain is EPEVTQTPSHQVTQMGQEVILRCVPISNHLYFYWYRQILGQKVEFLVSFYNNEISEKSEIFDDQFSVERPDGSNFTLKIRSTKLEDSAMYFCASSEEGQGHNEQFFGPGTRLTVL.

The chain couples TRBV5-1 to TRBJ1-3; D not resolved. CDR1 SGHRS and CDR2 YFSETQ come from the germline V gene. CDR3 length equals 15 residues. With 3 bases removed from V and 0 bases from J, the gap between germline ends came to 10 bases. The CDR3, as DNA: TGCGCCAGCAGCTCGGGGAGTTACTCTGGAAACACCATATATTTT. Its protein is CASSSGSYSGNTIYF. Combining the CDR3 with reference TRBV5-1 and TRBJ1-3 gives the whole variable domain KAGVTQTPRYLIKTRGQQVTLSCSPISGHRSVSWYQQTPGQGLQFLFEYFSETQRNKGNFPGRFSGRQFSNSRSEMNVSTLELGDSALYLCASSSGSYSGNTIYFGEGSWLTVV.

V usage is TRBV15 and J usage is TRBJ1-5, with a weak D call TRBD1 (6 bases). The CDR3 length is 15 residues. The ends were cut back, 1 base at V and 4 bases at J, with 11 bases in the middle. Germline CDR1 and CDR2: LNHNV and YYDKDF (reference sequence). Written as DNA, the CDR3 is TGTGCCACCAGCAGAGGGGACACCATGAATCAGCCCCAGCATTTT. Protein product: CATSRGDTMNQPQHF.

The gene calls are TRBV5-1 and TRBJ2-3; a possible D gene is TRBD2 (5 bases). V was shortened by 4 bases and J by 1 base, with 10 bases between the two germline ends. Germline CDR1 and CDR2: SGHRS and YFSETQ. This CDR3 contains 14 residues. CDR3 in DNA: TGCGCCAGCAGCACTCCCGGGGGCACAGATACGCAGTATTTT. As protein: CASSTPGGTDTQYF.

V usage is TRBV19 and J usage is TRBJ2-3; 12 bases are shared with TRBD2. J was trimmed by 2 bases and V by 1 base; bases with no gene match: 7. The CDR3 has 18 residues. The germline V gene has CDR1 LNHDA and CDR2 SQIVND (reference sequence). This chain's CDR3 is CASSIAGLAGGTTDTQYF. CDR3 nucleotides: TGTGCCAGTAGTATAGCTGGGCTAGCGGGAGGGACCACAGATACGCAGTATTTT.